The next 26 T cell receptor beta chains were all read from a single sample in a study of T cell responses to AZD1222 COVID-19 vaccine. Sequencing was performed with immunoSEQ multiplex PCR; in TCRdb, only in-frame clones are kept and a portion is missing. The table records about 35,000 clones, under 90% of them present only once. Material: peripheral blood, obtained 28 days after the second AZD1222 dose. The receptor source for this set is an adult who received the AZD1222 COVID-19 vaccine.

The chain combines TRBV28 with TRBJ1-5; D gene ambiguous. This CDR3 spans 15 amino acids. From germline, CDR1 is MDHEN and CDR2 SYDVKM. The ends were cut back, 2 bases at V and 1 base at J, with 9 bases in the middle. The CDR3 DNA reads as TGTGCCAGCAGTTTAAGCTTGGGGAGCAATCAGCCCCAGCATTTT. This encodes CASSLSLGSNQPQHF.

The CDR3 sequence is CASSLGYTRVLSYNEQFF. The CDR3 region has the DNA TGTGCCAGCAGCCTTGGATACACGAGGGTTCTGTCCTACAATGAGCAGTTCTTC. The chain is built from TRBV5-6 and TRBJ2-1; maybe TRBD2 (5 bases). The length of the CDR3 is 18 residues. The germline V gene encodes CDR1 SGHDT and CDR2 YYEEEE. Trimming took off 4 bases at V and 1 base at J, with 21 bases between the two ends.

The chain couples TRBV4-1 to TRBJ2-1; 16 nucleotides agree with TRBD2. CDR3 size: 18 residues. The V gene's germline CDR1 is MGHRA and CDR2 YSYEKL. V shed 2 bases and J 9 bases; nucleotides not matched to a gene: 10. Here the CDR3 DNA reads TGCGCCAGCAGCCAAAGTGGGACTAGCGGGGGGGTAAGGGGTGAGCAGTTCTTC. Encoded protein: CASSQSGTSGGVRGEQFF.

This clone appeared once. The chain employs TRBV6-1 and TRBJ2-3, with D maybe TRBD1 (6 bases). Germline assignment: CDR1 MNHNS and CDR2 SASEGT. Trimming took off 1 base at V and 2 bases at J, with 7 bases between the two ends. The CDR3 has 14 amino acids. DNA of the CDR3: TGTGCCAGCAGTGAAGGGACAGTCACAGATACGCAGTATTTT. Amino acid sequence: CASSEGTVTDTQYF.

This sequence joins TRBV11-3 and TRBJ2-1; tentatively, D is TRBD1 or TRBD2 (5 bases each). CDR1 SGHNT and CDR2 YENEEA come from the germline V gene. The V and J ends lost 7 bases and 7 bases respectively, with 14 bases between them. CDR3 length: 13 amino acids. CDR3 sequence: CASTGTDPNEQFF. The CDR3 DNA reads as TGTGCCAGCACCGGGACGGATCCGAATGAGCAGTTCTTC.

This clone was detected only once. The chain is built from TRBV19 and TRBJ1-2; the match to TRBD1 covers 9 bases. Germline trimming cut 6 bases from V and 3 bases from J; bases unmatched to any gene: 8. The germline CDR1 and CDR2 sequences are LNHDA and SQIVND (reference sequence). The CDR3 spans 15 residues. CDR3 coding DNA: TGTGCCAGTAGGTCAACAGGGGGCCCGTACTATGGCTACACCTTC. Residues: CASRSTGGPYYGYTF.

This rearrangement joins TRBV7-9 to TRBJ1-6; possibly TRBD1 for D (5 bases). Trimming shortened V by 2 bases and J by 0 bases, and 14 bases separated the two germline ends. The CDR3 has 18 residues. Germline assignment: CDR1 SEHNR and CDR2 FQNEAQ (reference sequence). The CDR3 bases are TGTGCCAGCAGCTTACCTCCAGGGTCGAGCTCCTATAATTCACCCCTCCACTTT. It specifies CASSLPPGSSSYNSPLHF.

This clone occurred once. J is TRBJ2-7 and V is TRBV3-1 (or the pseudogene TRBV3-2); tentatively, D is TRBD1 or TRBD2 (7 bases each). CDR1 and CDR2 (germline): LGHDT, YNNKEL (reference sequence). The CDR3 sequence is 17 residues long. V lost 2 bases to trimming and J lost 5 bases, with 22 bases between them. CDR3 amino acids: CASSQKGALGGVDEQYF. DNA for the CDR3: TGTGCCAGCAGCCAAAAGGGGGCTTTGGGAGGGGTGGACGAGCAGTACTTC.

The chain carries TRBV19 and TRBJ2-2; TRBD2 matches at 12 bases. This CDR3 has 18 amino acids. In germline, CDR1 is LNHDA, CDR2 SQIVND (reference sequence). The V gene end was trimmed by 7 bases and the J gene end by 4 bases; junction bases not matched to a gene: 13. This chain's CDR3 is CASTPLGLAGGPTGELFF. The CDR3 DNA reads as TGTGCCAGTACCCCCCTCGGGCTAGCGGGAGGGCCCACCGGGGAGCTGTTTTTT.

This clone has only a few counts. The rearrangement uses TRBV21-1 and TRBJ2-3; TRBD1 is the table's D call, not checked against the DNA. TRBV21-1 constitutes a pseudogene. The CDR3 extends over 16 amino acids. CDR3 bases: TGTGCCAGCAGCATGGCGGGACAGGGGGCCACAGATACGCAGTATTTT. Protein: CASSMAGQGATDTQYF.

The J gene is TRBJ2-5, the V gene TRBV7-2, with TRBD2 matching 11 bases. In germline, CDR1 is SGHTA, CDR2 FQGNSA. Losses at the gene ends were 7 bases for V and 5 bases for J; bases not matched to a gene: 9. This CDR3 has 15 residues. This CDR3 is CASTPPRLAGETQYF. CDR3 nucleotides: TGTGCCAGCACCCCACCTCGACTAGCGGGGGAGACCCAGTACTTC.

The chain employs TRBV7-2 and TRBJ2-1; D may be TRBD1 or TRBD2 (7 bases each). From germline, CDR1 is SGHTA and CDR2 FQGNSA. The V and J ends lost 4 bases and 1 base respectively, with 23 bases between them. This CDR3 has 19 amino acids. CDR3 residues: CASSWGRGLAPGSYNEQFF. The CDR3 DNA reads as TGTGCCAGCAGCTGGGGGAGGGGGCTAGCCCCTGGATCCTACAATGAGCAGTTCTTC.

This clone was seen more than once but under ten times. The CDR3 nucleotides are TGTGCCAGCAGCCAAGATACAGGTTATGGCTACACCTTC. Translation: CASSQDTGYGYTF. The chain joins TRBV4-2 to TRBJ1-2; maybe TRBD1 (5 bases). V was clipped by 0 bases and J by 5 bases, with 7 bases between them. Per the germline V gene, CDR1 is LGHNA and CDR2 is YNFKEQ. The CDR3 is made up of 13 amino acids.

V is TRBV2 and J is TRBJ1-1; D unclear. The CDR3 runs 11 residues. V gave up 7 bases and J gave up 3 bases, with 6 bases separating them. Germline CDR1 and CDR2: SNHLY and FYNNEI. The CDR3 loop reads CASMGYTEAFF. In nucleotides, the CDR3 is TGTGCCAGCATGGGCTACACTGAAGCTTTCTTT. Based on the CDR3 plus reference TRBV2 and TRBJ1-1, the full variable domain is EPEVTQTPSHQVTQMGQEVILRCVPISNHLYFYWYRQILGQKVEFLVSFYNNEISEKSEIFDDQFSVERPDGSNFTLKIRSTKLEDSAMYFCASMGYTEAFFGQGTRLTVV.

This clone has just a few counts. CDR3 coding DNA: TGTGCCAGCAGTTTCCCGGGTAGGCCCCAGCATTTT. As protein: CASSFPGRPQHF. V gene TRBV28 combines with J gene TRBJ1-5; no clear D. This CDR3 has 12 residues. V lost 3 bases, J lost 9 bases, and 9 bases lay in between. Looked up from germline, CDR1 is MDHEN and CDR2 is SYDVKM.

The rearrangement joins TRBV19 to TRBJ2-7, with 11 bases aligning to TRBD1. Germline V CDR1 and CDR2: LNHDA, SQIVND (reference sequence). CDR3 length: 15 amino acids. After removal of 6 bases from V and 7 bases from J, the junction contained 11 bases not matched to a gene. CDR3 coding DNA: TGTGCCAGTAGCCCCATCGCGGGACAGGGGGGAGAGCAGTACTTC. Translating it yields CASSPIAGQGGEQYF.

The V call is TRBV3-1 (or the pseudogene TRBV3-2), the J call TRBJ2-5; 7 nucleotides agree with TRBD1. This CDR3 comprises 13 residues. V lost 6 bases to trimming and J lost 2 bases; unmatched junction nucleotides: 3. Germline lookup yields CDR1 LGHDT and CDR2 YNNKEL (reference sequence). DNA of the CDR3: TGTGCCAGCAGTCAGGGGGTGCAAGAGACCCAGTACTTC. Its protein is CASSQGVQETQYF.

The CDR3 nucleotides are TGTGCCAGCTCGCCGGCCAGCGGGGGGCGGAGGGAGACCCAGTACTTC. Amino acids: CASSPASGGRRETQYF. The chain carries TRBV18 and TRBJ2-5; 9 positions match TRBD2. Germline trimming cut 6 bases from V and 5 bases from J; bases unmatched to any gene: 13. Germline V gives CDR1 KGHSH, CDR2 LQKENI. CDR3 length equals 16 residues.

The chain combines TRBV6-1 with TRBJ1-2; 7 nucleotides agree with TRBD1. The length of the CDR3 is 16 residues. CDR1 is MNHNS and CDR2 is SASEGT in the germline V gene. V was clipped by 0 bases and J by 4 bases; unmatched bases: 8. The CDR3 DNA follows: TGTGCCAGCAGTGAAGCTGGTCAGGGGGTCTCCTATGGCTACACCTTC. Its protein is CASSEAGQGVSYGYTF.

This clone was found a few times. This chain joins TRBV7-3 and TRBJ1-2; D is undetermined. V gave up 5 bases and J gave up 1 base, with 5 bases separating them. Germline-derived CDR1 and CDR2 are SGHTA and FQGTGA. The CDR3 covers 12 residues. The CDR3 DNA follows: TGTGCCAGCAGCCGGGTTAACTATGGCTACACCTTC. Protein: CASSRVNYGYTF.

J is TRBJ1-1 and V is TRBV7-2; the match to TRBD1 covers 9 bases. CDR3 size: 15 residues. In germline, CDR1 is SGHTA, CDR2 FQGNSA. V dropped 0 bases and J dropped 5; count of bases not matched to a gene: 4. This CDR3 reads CASSLAGTGRTEAFF. CDR3 in DNA: TGTGCCAGCAGCTTAGCCGGGACAGGGAGGACTGAAGCTTTCTTT.

This rearrangement joins TRBV19 to TRBJ1-6; TRBD1 aligns across 7 bases. The germline V gene has CDR1 LNHDA and CDR2 SQIVND (reference sequence). J lost 7 bases, V lost 3 bases, and 6 bases had no gene match. This CDR3 spans 15 amino acids. The CDR3 loop reads CASSIQQGVNSPLHF. For the CDR3, the DNA is TGTGCCAGTAGTATTCAGCAGGGGGTGAATTCACCCCTCCACTTT.

The chain employs TRBV18 and TRBJ2-7; D is unclear. V dropped 1 base and J dropped 5 bases, with 12 bases sitting between them. This CDR3 is 14 amino acids long. Germline V gene lookup returns CDR1 KGHSH and CDR2 LQKENI. The DNA of the CDR3 is TGTGCCAGCTCACCACAGCACAGAATCGACGAGCAGTACTTC. It codes for CASSPQHRIDEQYF.

The chain couples TRBV11-2 to TRBJ2-7; D gene uncertain. The V gene lost 2 bases and the J gene lost 2 bases, with 13 bases spanning the gap. The V gene's germline CDR1 is SGHAT and CDR2 FQNNGV. The CDR3 has 15 residues. CDR3 nucleotides: TGTGCCAGCAGCTTATCGAGGTCCTTTCCCTACGAGCAGTACTTC. Translated, it gives CASSLSRSFPYEQYF. The entire variable domain, with the rest obtained from reference TRBV11-2 and TRBJ2-7, is as follows: EAGVAQSPRYKIIEKRQSVAFWCNPISGHATLYWYQQILGQGPKLLIQFQNNGVVDDSQLPKDRFSAERLKGVDSTLKIQPAKLEDSAVYLCASSLSRSFPYEQYFGPGTRLTVT.

The V gene is TRBV6-1, the J gene TRBJ2-5; D gene unclear. This CDR3 region has 15 residues. CDR1 is MNHNS, CDR2 SASEGT, per germline. V lost 3 bases and J 4 bases, leaving 15 bases between the germline ends. The CDR3 DNA is TGTGCCAGCAGTGATTCCCACGGTCCATCAGAGACCCAGTACTTC. This sequence encodes CASSDSHGPSETQYF.

This clone appeared once. This chain connects TRBV27 to TRBJ1-5; TRBD1 matches at 10 bases. Germline V gene data show CDR1 as MNHEY and CDR2 as SMNVEV (reference sequence). Germline trimming cut 4 bases from V and 6 bases from J; bases unmatched to any gene: 3. CDR3 length: 14 residues. CDR3 region: CASSSGTGAQPQHF. The DNA for the CDR3 is TGTGCCAGCAGTTCCGGGACAGGGGCTCAGCCCCAGCATTTT.